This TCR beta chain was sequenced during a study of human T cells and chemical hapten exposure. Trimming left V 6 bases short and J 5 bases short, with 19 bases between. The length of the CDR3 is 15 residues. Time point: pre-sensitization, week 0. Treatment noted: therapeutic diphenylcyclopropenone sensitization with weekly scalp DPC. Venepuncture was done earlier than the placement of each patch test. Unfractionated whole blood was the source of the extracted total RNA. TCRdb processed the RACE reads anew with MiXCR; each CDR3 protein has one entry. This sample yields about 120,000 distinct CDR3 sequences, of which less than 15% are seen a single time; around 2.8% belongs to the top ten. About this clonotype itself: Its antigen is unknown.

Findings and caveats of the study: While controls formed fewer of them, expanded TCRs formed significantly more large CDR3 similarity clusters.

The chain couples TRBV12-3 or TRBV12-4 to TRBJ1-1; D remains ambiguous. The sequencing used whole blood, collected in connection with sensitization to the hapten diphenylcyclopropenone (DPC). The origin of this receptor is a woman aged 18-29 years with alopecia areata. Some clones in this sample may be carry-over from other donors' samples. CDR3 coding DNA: TGTGCCAGCAGGATAGGACTGGGCGAGAGAACTGAAGCTTTCTTT. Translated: CASRIGLGERTEAFF.